The rows below give T cell receptor beta chains drawn from one sample of a study of blood T cell repertoires in COVID-19. The protocol was immunoSEQ multiplex PCR, while the TCRdb copy is restricted to in-frame clones and leaves out a portion. The sample shows 250,000 to 350,000 clones, just over 85% of them seen only once. The sequenced sample was peripheral blood. Every receptor here comes from a woman between 25 and 40 years old with active or convalescent COVID-19. Both conserved end residues are part of each CDR3. D genes are given only for firm matches. Rows may omit the clone size; those that give it use once, few, many or a size class.

J gene: TRBJ1-2
D gene: -
V gene: TRBV28
clone size: -
CDR3 DNA: TGTGCCAGCAGTTTCCGGAGTAGCTATGGCTACACCTTC
CDR3 protein: CASSFRSSYGYTF

J gene: TRBJ2-7
D gene: -
V gene: TRBV5-1
clone size: -
CDR3 DNA: TGCGCCAGCAGCTTGTCCCGGGCCTACGAGCAGTACTTC
CDR3 protein: CASSLSRAYEQYF

J gene: TRBJ1-2
D gene: TRBD1
V gene: TRBV12-3/TRBV12-4
clone size: -
CDR3 DNA: TGTGCCAGCAGTTTACAGGGGGTGGATGGCTACACCTTC
CDR3 protein: CASSLQGVDGYTF

J gene: TRBJ1-2
D gene: TRBD1
V gene: TRBV28
clone size: few
CDR3 DNA: TGTGCCAGCAGTTCTGGACAGGGGGCGCAGGGCTATGGCTACACCTTC
CDR3 protein: CASSSGQGAQGYGYTF

J gene: TRBJ1-1
D gene: -
V gene: TRBV2
clone size: -
CDR3 DNA: TGTGCCAGCAGCCTCTCAGGGGCCCCTGGAGCTTTCTTT
CDR3 protein: CASSLSGAPGAFF

J gene: TRBJ1-5
D gene: TRBD1
V gene: TRBV20-1
clone size: -
CDR3 DNA: TGCAGTGCAAGTACAGGGGGCCCAAGAAATCAGCCCCAGCATTTT
CDR3 protein: CSASTGGPRNQPQHF

J gene: TRBJ1-4
D gene: -
V gene: TRBV6-2/TRBV6-3
clone size: -
CDR3 DNA: TGTGCCAGCAGTTACGGCGGACTTAATGAAAAACTGTTTTTT
CDR3 protein: CASSYGGLNEKLFF

J gene: TRBJ2-1
D gene: -
V gene: TRBV21-1
clone size: -
CDR3 DNA: TGTGCCAGGGGGGCACAGAACAATGAGCAGTTCTTC
CDR3 protein: CARGAQNNEQFF

J gene: TRBJ1-2
D gene: TRBD1
V gene: TRBV2
clone size: -
CDR3 DNA: TGTGCCAGCAGGGACAGGGAAAACTATGGCTACACCTTC
CDR3 protein: CASRDRENYGYTF

J gene: TRBJ1-1
D gene: -
V gene: TRBV6-5
clone size: -
CDR3 DNA: TGTGCCAGCAGGGGCGAGTCTGGGAGGGTCGCTGAAGCTTTCTTT
CDR3 protein: CASRGESGRVAEAFF

J gene: TRBJ1-1
D gene: TRBD1
V gene: TRBV18
clone size: -
CDR3 DNA: TGTGCCAGCTCACCAGGGGACAGCCCTGAAGCTTTCTTT
CDR3 protein: CASSPGDSPEAFF

J gene: TRBJ1-5
D gene: TRBD1
V gene: TRBV4-1
clone size: -
CDR3 DNA: TGCGCCAGCAGCTATCGGACAGGGGATCAGCCCCAGCATTTT
CDR3 protein: CASSYRTGDQPQHF

J gene: TRBJ1-5
D gene: TRBD1
V gene: TRBV30
clone size: -
CDR3 DNA: TGTGCCTGGAGTCAGGGACAGGGAGAACAGCCCCAGCATTTT
CDR3 protein: CAWSQGQGEQPQHF

J gene: TRBJ1-6
D gene: TRBD1
V gene: TRBV14
clone size: -
CDR3 DNA: TGTGCCAGCAGCCACCGGTTGGGCAGGGGGGACTCACCCCTCCACTTT
CDR3 protein: CASSHRLGRGDSPLHF

J gene: TRBJ1-6
D gene: TRBD1
V gene: TRBV5-6
clone size: -
CDR3 DNA: TGTGCCAGCAGCTTGAGAGGGGGCGCATCCCTCTCACCCCTCCACTTT
CDR3 protein: CASSLRGGASLSPLHF

J gene: TRBJ1-5
D gene: TRBD1
V gene: TRBV6-2/TRBV6-3
clone size: -
CDR3 DNA: TGTGCCAGCAGTAGTTGGGGACAGCAGGGTCAGCCCCAGCATTTT
CDR3 protein: CASSSWGQQGQPQHF

J gene: TRBJ2-2
D gene: TRBD1
V gene: TRBV5-6
clone size: -
CDR3 DNA: TGTGCCAGCAGCTTAAGGACAGGATTTCGGAACACCGGGGAGCTGTTTTTT
CDR3 protein: CASSLRTGFRNTGELFF

J gene: TRBJ2-7
D gene: -
V gene: TRBV9
clone size: -
CDR3 DNA: TGTGCCAGCAGCGTAGCTACGAGACGGGCTACCGGCTGGGGGCTCGAGCAGTACTTC
CDR3 protein: CASSVATRRATGWGLEQYF

J gene: TRBJ1-4
D gene: -
V gene: TRBV28
clone size: few
CDR3 DNA: TGTGCCAGCAGTTTAGGGCTCCGTGAAAAACTGTTTTTT
CDR3 protein: CASSLGLREKLFF

J gene: TRBJ1-4
D gene: -
V gene: TRBV3-1/TRBV3-2
clone size: -
CDR3 DNA: TGTGCCAGCAGCCAAGGTGCGAGTGATTATGAAAAACTGTTTTTT
CDR3 protein: CASSQGASDYEKLFF

J gene: TRBJ1-1
D gene: -
V gene: TRBV9
clone size: -
CDR3 DNA: TGTGCCAGCAGCCCAGGGGACCCTCTGCCTGAAGCTTTCTTT
CDR3 protein: CASSPGDPLPEAFF

J gene: TRBJ1-1
D gene: -
V gene: TRBV7-2
clone size: -
CDR3 DNA: TGTGCCAGCAGCTTACTTTACGGGAACACTGAAGCTTTCTTT
CDR3 protein: CASSLLYGNTEAFF

J gene: TRBJ1-5
D gene: -
V gene: TRBV6-2/TRBV6-3
clone size: -
CDR3 DNA: TGTGCCAGCAGTTACGGGGCTTTCCGTCAGCCCCAGCATTTT
CDR3 protein: CASSYGAFRQPQHF

J gene: TRBJ1-5
D gene: TRBD1
V gene: TRBV19
clone size: -
CDR3 DNA: TGTGCCAGTAGTAGGGACAGGTGGGGGGGTCAGCCCCAGCATTTT
CDR3 protein: CASSRDRWGGQPQHF

J gene: TRBJ2-7
D gene: TRBD2
V gene: TRBV7-9
clone size: -
CDR3 DNA: TGTGCCAGCAGCTTAGGACTAGCGGGGGTGTACGAGCAGTACTTC
CDR3 protein: CASSLGLAGVYEQYF

J gene: TRBJ2-7
D gene: -
V gene: TRBV11-2
clone size: -
CDR3 DNA: TGTGCCTCAGGCAGCTCCTACGAGCAGTACTTC
CDR3 protein: CASGSSYEQYF

J gene: TRBJ1-4
D gene: TRBD1
V gene: TRBV7-2
clone size: -
CDR3 DNA: TGTGCCAGCAGCTTAAGGGACAGGGGGAAGGAAAAACTGTTTTTT
CDR3 protein: CASSLRDRGKEKLFF

J gene: TRBJ2-3
D gene: TRBD2
V gene: TRBV29-1
clone size: -
CDR3 DNA: TGCAGCGTCTCGGGACTAGCGGGGGCCTATAGCACAGATACGCAGTATTTT
CDR3 protein: CSVSGLAGAYSTDTQYF

J gene: TRBJ2-2
D gene: TRBD2
V gene: TRBV5-5
clone size: -
CDR3 DNA: TGTGCCAGCAGCTTGGTAGCGGGGGGACACTACACCGGGGAGCTGTTTTTT
CDR3 protein: CASSLVAGGHYTGELFF

J gene: TRBJ2-7
D gene: TRBD1
V gene: TRBV30
clone size: -
CDR3 DNA: TGTGCCTGGGGGGGTCCCGGGACAGGGTCCTACGAGCAGTACTTC
CDR3 protein: CAWGGPGTGSYEQYF

J gene: TRBJ1-5
D gene: -
V gene: TRBV6-2/TRBV6-3
clone size: -
CDR3 DNA: TGTGCCAGCAGTTACGCTTTAACGGGAATCAGACCCATAGCCAATCAGCCCCAGCATTTT
CDR3 protein: CASSYALTGIRPIANQPQHF

J gene: TRBJ2-2
D gene: TRBD2
V gene: TRBV7-2
clone size: -
CDR3 DNA: TGTGCCAGCAGCTCAGCTAGCGGGGCAAACACCGGGGAGCTGTTTTTT
CDR3 protein: CASSSASGANTGELFF

J gene: TRBJ2-3
D gene: -
V gene: TRBV7-9
clone size: -
CDR3 DNA: TGTGCCAGCAGACATGGGGGGGCCGATACGCAGTATTTT
CDR3 protein: CASRHGGADTQYF

J gene: TRBJ1-2
D gene: -
V gene: TRBV20-1
clone size: -
CDR3 DNA: TGCAGTGCTAGTCGGGCAGGGGAACGCTATGGCTACACCTTC
CDR3 protein: CSASRAGERYGYTF

J gene: TRBJ2-7
D gene: -
V gene: TRBV28
clone size: -
CDR3 DNA: TGTGCCAGCAGTTTAGGAGACTACGAGCAGTACTTC
CDR3 protein: CASSLGDYEQYF

J gene: TRBJ1-2
D gene: -
V gene: TRBV6-5
clone size: -
CDR3 DNA: TGTGCCACCATGATGGGGGGTCTCTATGGCTACACCTTC
CDR3 protein: CATMMGGLYGYTF

J gene: TRBJ1-2
D gene: TRBD1
V gene: TRBV24-1
clone size: -
CDR3 DNA: TGTGCCACCAGTGACTCGGGACAGGGAACCTATGGCTACACCTTC
CDR3 protein: CATSDSGQGTYGYTF

J gene: TRBJ1-2
D gene: -
V gene: TRBV19
clone size: -
CDR3 DNA: TGTGCCAGTAGTATAGCCGGGGGGTCTGGCTACACCTTC
CDR3 protein: CASSIAGGSGYTF

J gene: TRBJ1-1
D gene: -
V gene: TRBV5-4
clone size: -
CDR3 DNA: TGTGCCAGCAGCCGATACGGGGGGGGCTTGAACACTGAAGCTTTCTTT
CDR3 protein: CASSRYGGGLNTEAFF

J gene: TRBJ2-7
D gene: -
V gene: TRBV21-1
clone size: -
CDR3 DNA: TGTGCCAGCAGCAACCGGGGGCCCATGACAGGGGCGCCCCACCCGAGCTACGAGCAGTACTTC
CDR3 protein: CASSNRGPMTGAPHPSYEQYF

J gene: TRBJ1-2
D gene: TRBD1
V gene: TRBV6-1
clone size: -
CDR3 DNA: TGTGCCAGCAGTGAACGACAGGGGGGGCCCTATGGCTACACCTTC
CDR3 protein: CASSERQGGPYGYTF

J gene: TRBJ1-1
D gene: -
V gene: TRBV15
clone size: -
CDR3 DNA: TGTGCCACCAGCAGAGGGTACCAGGGACACAAGAACACTGAAGCTTTCTTT
CDR3 protein: CATSRGYQGHKNTEAFF

J gene: TRBJ1-2
D gene: TRBD1
V gene: TRBV5-6
clone size: -
CDR3 DNA: TGTGCCAGCAGCCAGCAGGGACAGGGACTCTACTATGGCTACACCTTC
CDR3 protein: CASSQQGQGLYYGYTF